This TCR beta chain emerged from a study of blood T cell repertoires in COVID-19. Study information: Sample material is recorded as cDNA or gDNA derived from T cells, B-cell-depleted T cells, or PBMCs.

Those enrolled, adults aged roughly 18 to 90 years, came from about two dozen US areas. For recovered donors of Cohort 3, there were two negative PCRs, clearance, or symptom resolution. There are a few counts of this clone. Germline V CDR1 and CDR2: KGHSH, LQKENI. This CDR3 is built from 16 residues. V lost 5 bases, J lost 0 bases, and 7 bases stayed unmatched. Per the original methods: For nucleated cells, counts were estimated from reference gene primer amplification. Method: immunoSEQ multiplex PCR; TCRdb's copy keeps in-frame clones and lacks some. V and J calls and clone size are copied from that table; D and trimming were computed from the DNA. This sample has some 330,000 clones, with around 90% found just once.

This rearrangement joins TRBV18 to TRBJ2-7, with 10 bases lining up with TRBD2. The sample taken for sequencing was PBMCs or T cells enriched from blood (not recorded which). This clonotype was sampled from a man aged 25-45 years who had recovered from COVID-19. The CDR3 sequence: CASSSRTSGSSYEQYF. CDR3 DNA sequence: TGTGCCAGCTCATCACGGACTAGCGGTAGCTCCTACGAGCAGTACTTC.